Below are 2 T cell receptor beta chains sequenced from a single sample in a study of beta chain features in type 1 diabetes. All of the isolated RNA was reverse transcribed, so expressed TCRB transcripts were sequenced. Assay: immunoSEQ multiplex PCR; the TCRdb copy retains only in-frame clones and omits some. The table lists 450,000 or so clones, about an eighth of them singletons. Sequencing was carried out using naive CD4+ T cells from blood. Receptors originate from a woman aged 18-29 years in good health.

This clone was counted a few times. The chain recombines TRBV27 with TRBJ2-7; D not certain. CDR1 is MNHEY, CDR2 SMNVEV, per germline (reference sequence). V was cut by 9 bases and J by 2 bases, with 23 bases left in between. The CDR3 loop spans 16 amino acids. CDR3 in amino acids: CASTKLPKGTPYEQYF. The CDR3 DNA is TGTGCCAGTACCAAACTCCCTAAGGGCACGCCCTACGAGCAGTACTTC.

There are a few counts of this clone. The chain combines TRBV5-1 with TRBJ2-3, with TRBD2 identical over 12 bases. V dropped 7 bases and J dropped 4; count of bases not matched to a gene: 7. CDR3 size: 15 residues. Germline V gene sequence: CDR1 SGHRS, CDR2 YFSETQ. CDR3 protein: CASETSGRRADTQYF. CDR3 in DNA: TGCGCCAGCGAAACTAGCGGGAGGAGGGCAGATACGCAGTATTTT.